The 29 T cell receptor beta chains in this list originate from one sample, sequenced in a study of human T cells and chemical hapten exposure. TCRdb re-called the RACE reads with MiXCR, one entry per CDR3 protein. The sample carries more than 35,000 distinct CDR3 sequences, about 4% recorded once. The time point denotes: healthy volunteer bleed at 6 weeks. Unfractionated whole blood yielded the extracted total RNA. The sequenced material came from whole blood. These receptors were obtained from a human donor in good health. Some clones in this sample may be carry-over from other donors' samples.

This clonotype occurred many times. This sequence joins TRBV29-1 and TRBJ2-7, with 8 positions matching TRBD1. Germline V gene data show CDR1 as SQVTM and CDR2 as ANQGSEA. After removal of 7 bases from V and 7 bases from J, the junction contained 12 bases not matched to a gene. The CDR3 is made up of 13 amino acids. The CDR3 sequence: CSAAGGSVGEQYF. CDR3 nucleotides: TGCAGCGCCGCAGGGGGCTCGGTCGGAGAGCAGTACTTC.

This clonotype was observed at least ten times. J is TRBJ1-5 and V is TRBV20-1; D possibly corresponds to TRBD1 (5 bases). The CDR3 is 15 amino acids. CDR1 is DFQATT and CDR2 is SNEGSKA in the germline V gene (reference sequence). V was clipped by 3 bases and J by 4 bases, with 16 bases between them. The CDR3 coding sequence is TGCAGTGCTAGTCTTTTCGGGCAGGGTAATCAGCCCCAGCATTTT. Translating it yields CSASLFGQGNQPQHF.

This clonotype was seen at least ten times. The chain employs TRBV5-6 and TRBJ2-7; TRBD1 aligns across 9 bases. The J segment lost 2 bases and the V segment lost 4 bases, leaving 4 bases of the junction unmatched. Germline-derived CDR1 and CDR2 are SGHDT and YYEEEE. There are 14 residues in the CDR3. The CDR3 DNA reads TGTGCCAGCAGCAGGGACAGGGACGCCTACGAGCAGTACTTC. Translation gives CASSRDRDAYEQYF.

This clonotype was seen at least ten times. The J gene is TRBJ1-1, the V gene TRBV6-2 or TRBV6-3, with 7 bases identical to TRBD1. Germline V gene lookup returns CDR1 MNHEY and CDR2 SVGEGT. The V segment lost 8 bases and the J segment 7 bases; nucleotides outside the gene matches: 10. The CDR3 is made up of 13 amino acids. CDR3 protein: CASHPTGRIEAFF. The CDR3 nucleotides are TGTGCCAGCCACCCGACAGGGAGGATTGAAGCTTTCTTT.

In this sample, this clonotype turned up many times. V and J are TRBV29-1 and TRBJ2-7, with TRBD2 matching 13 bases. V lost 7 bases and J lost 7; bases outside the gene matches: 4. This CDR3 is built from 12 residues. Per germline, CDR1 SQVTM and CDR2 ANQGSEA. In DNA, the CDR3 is TGCAGCGCAGGACTAGCGGGAGCTGAGCAGTACTTC. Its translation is CSAGLAGAEQYF.

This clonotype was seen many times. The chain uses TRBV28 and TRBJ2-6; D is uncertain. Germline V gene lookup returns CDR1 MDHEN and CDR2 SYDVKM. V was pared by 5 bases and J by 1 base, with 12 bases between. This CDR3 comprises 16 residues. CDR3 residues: CASSPPRTSGANVLTF. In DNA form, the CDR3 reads TGTGCCAGCAGTCCCCCCCGGACGTCTGGGGCCAACGTCCTGACTTTC. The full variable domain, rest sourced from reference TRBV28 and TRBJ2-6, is DVKVTQSSRYLVKRTGEKVFLECVQDMDHENMFWYRQDPGLGLRLIYFSYDVKMKEKGDIPEGYSVSREKKERFSLILESASTNQTSMYLCASSPPRTSGANVLTFGAGSRLTVL.

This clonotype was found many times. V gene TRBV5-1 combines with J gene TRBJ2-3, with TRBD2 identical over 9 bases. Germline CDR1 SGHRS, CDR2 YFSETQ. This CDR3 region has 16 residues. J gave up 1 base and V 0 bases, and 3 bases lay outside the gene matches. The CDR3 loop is CASSLVRTSGTDTQYF. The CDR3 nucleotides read TGCGCCAGCAGCTTGGTCAGGACTAGCGGCACAGATACGCAGTATTTT. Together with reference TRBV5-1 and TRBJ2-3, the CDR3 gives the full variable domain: KAGVTQTPRYLIKTRGQQVTLSCSPISGHRSVSWYQQTPGQGLQFLFEYFSETQRNKGNFPGRFSGRQFSNSRSEMNVSTLELGDSALYLCASSLVRTSGTDTQYFGPGTRLTVL.

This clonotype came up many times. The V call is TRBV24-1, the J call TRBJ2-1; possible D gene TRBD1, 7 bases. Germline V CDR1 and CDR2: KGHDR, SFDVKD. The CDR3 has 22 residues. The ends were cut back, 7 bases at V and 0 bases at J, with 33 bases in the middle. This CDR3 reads CATRQDRTDTPLARSSYNEQFF. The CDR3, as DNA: TGTGCCACCAGACAGGACAGGACAGATACCCCACTAGCACGGAGCTCCTACAATGAGCAGTTCTTC.

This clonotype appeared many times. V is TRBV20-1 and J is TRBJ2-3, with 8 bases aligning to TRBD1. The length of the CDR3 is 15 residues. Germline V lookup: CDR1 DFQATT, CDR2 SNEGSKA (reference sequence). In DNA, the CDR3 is TGCAGACCCCCGTGGGCAGGGGGCGAGACAGATACGCAGTATTTT. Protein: CRPPWAGGETDTQYF.

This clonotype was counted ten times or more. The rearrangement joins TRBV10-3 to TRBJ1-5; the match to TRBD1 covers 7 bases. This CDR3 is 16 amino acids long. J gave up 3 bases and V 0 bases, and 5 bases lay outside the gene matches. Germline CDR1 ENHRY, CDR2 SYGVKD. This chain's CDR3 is CAISESLGQVNQPQHF. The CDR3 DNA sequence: TGTGCCATCAGTGAGTCCCTAGGACAGGTCAATCAGCCCCAGCATTTT.

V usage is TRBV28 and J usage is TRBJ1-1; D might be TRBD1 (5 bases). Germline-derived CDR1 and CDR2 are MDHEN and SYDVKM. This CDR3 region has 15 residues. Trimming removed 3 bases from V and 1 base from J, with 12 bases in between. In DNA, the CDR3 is TGTGCCAGCAGTTTGGGAGGGGCCAAGAACACTGAAGCTTTCTTT. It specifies CASSLGGAKNTEAFF.

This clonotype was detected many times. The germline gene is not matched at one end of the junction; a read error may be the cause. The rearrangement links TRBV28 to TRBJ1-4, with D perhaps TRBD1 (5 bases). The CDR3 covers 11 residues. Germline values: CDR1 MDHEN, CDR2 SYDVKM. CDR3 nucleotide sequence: TGTGCCAGCAGTTTCGGGGCGGAACGCCTGTTT. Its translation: CASSFGAERLF.

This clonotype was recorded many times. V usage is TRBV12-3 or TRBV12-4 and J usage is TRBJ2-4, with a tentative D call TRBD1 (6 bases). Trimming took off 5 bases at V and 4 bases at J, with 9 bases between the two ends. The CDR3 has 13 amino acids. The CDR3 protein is CASSTGPKNIQYF. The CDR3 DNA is TGTGCCAGCAGTACAGGGCCTAAAAACATTCAGTACTTC.

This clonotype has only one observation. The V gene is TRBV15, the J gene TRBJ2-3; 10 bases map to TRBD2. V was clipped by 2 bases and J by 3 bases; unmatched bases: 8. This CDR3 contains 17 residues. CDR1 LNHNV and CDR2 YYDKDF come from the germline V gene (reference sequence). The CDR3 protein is CATSRPLAGGGTDTQYF. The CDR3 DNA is TGTGCCACCAGCAGACCCTTAGCGGGAGGCGGGACAGATACGCAGTATTTT. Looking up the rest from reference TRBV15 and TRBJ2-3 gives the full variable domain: DAMVIQNPRYQVTQFGKPVTLSCSQTLNHNVMYWYQQKSSQAPKLLFHYYDKDFNNEADTPDNFQSRRPNTSFCFLDIRSPGLGDTAMYLCATSRPLAGGGTDTQYFGPGTRLTVL.

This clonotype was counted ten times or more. The CDR3 loop is CASSEGLAVRDTQYF. The CDR3 DNA follows: TGTGCCAGCAGTGAAGGACTAGCGGTCAGAGATACGCAGTATTTT. The chain joins TRBV6-1 to TRBJ2-3; 9 nucleotides line up with TRBD2. This CDR3 has 15 amino acids. With V trimmed by 1 base and J by 5 bases, 4 bases remained unmatched. The germline CDR1 and CDR2 sequences are MNHNS and SASEGT.

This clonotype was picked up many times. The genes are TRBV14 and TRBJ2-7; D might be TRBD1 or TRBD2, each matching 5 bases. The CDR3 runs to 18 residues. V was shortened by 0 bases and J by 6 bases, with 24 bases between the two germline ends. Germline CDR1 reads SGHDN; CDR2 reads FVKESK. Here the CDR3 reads CASSQEGVGGVLGREQYF. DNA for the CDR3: TGTGCCAGCAGCCAAGAGGGGGTTGGGGGAGTCTTGGGTCGCGAGCAGTACTTC.

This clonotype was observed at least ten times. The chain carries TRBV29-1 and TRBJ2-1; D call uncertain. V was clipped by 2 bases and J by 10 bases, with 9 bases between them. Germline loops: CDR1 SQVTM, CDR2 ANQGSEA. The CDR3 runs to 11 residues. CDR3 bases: TGCAGCGTTGAACCTAAAAAGGAGCAGTTCTTC. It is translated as CSVEPKKEQFF.

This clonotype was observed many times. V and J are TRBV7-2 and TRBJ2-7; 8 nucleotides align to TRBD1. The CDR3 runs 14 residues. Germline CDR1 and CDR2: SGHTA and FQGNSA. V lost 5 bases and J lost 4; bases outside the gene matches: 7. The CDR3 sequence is CASSRWTGSYEQYF. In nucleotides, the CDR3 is TGTGCCAGCAGCAGATGGACAGGGAGTTACGAGCAGTACTTC.

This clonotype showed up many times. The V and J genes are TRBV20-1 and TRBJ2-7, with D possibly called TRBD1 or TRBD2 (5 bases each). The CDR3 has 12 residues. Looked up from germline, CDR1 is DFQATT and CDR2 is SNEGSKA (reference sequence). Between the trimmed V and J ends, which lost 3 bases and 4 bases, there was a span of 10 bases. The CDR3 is CSARGVGYEQYF. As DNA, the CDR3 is TGCAGTGCTAGGGGGGTGGGATACGAGCAGTACTTC.

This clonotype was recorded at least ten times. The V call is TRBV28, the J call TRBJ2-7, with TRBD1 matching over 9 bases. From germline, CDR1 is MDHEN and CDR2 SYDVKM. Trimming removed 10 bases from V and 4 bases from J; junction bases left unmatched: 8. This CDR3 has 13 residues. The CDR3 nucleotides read TGTGCCACCCTTGGGACAGGGAGATACGAGCAGTACTTC. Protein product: CATLGTGRYEQYF.

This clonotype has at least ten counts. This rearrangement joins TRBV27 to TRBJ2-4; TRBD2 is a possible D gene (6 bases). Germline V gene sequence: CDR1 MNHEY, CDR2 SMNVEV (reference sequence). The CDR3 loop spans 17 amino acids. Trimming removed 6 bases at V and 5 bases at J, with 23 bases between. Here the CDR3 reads CASRTRLVRLEENIQYF. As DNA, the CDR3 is TGTGCCAGCAGGACCAGACTAGTTAGGCTTGAGGAAAACATTCAGTACTTC.

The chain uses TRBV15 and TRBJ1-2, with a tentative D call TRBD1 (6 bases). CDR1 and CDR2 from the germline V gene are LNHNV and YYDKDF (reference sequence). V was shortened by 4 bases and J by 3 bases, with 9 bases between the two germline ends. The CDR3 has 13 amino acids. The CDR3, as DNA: TGTGCCACCAGCATATACAGGGACTATGGCTACACCTTC. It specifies CATSIYRDYGYTF.

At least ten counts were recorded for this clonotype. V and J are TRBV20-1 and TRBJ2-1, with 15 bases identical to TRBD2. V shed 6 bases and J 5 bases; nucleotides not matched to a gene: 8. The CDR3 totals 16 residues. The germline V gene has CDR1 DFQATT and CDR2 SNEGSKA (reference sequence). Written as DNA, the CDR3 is TGCAGTGCCCCGGGACTAGCGGGGGGAGTTAACAATGAGCAGTTCTTC. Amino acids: CSAPGLAGGVNNEQFF.

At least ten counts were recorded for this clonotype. CDR3 DNA sequence: TGCAGTGCTAGAGGGACTAGCGGATACACAGATACGCAGTATTTT. Translating gives CSARGTSGYTDTQYF. The chain has TRBV20-1 and TRBJ2-3; 10 bases match TRBD2. The CDR3 consists of 15 residues. CDR1 is DFQATT, CDR2 SNEGSKA, per germline (reference sequence). Trimming took 1 base from V and 2 from J; bases not matched to a gene: 3.

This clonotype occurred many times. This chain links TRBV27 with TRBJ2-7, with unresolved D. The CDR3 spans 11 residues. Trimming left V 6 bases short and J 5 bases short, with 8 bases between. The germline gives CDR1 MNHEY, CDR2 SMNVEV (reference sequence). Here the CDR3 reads CASRNTDEQYF. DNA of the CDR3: TGTGCCAGCAGGAACACAGACGAGCAGTACTTC.

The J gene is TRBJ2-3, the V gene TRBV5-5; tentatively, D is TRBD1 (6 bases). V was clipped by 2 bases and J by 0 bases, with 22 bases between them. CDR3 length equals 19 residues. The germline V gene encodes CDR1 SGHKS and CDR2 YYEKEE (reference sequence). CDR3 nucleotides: TGTGCCAGCAGCTTATTTGGGACAACAACTTTTTCCAGCACAGATACGCAGTATTTT. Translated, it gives CASSLFGTTTFSSTDTQYF.

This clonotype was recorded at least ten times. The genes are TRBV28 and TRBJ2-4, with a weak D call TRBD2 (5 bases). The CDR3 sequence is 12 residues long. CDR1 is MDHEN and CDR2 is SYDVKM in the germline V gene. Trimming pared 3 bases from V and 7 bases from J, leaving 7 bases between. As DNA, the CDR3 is TGTGCCAGCAGTTTTGGACTGAACATTCAGTACTTC. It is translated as CASSFGLNIQYF.

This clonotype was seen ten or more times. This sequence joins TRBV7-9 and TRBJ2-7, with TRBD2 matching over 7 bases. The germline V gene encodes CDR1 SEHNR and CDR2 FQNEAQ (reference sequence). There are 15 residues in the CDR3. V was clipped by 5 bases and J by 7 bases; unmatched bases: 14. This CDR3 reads CASSPPSRAGEEQYF. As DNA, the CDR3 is TGTGCCAGCAGCCCCCCCTCCAGGGCGGGAGAAGAGCAGTACTTC.

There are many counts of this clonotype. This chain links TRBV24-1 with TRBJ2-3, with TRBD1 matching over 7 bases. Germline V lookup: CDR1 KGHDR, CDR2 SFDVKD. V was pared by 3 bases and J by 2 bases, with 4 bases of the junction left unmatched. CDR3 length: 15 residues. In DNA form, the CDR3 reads TGTGCCACCAGTGATCGGACAGGTTTCACAGATACGCAGTATTTT. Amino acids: CATSDRTGFTDTQYF.